The 17 T cell receptor beta chains below were found in one sample sequenced in a study of T cell responses to AZD1222 COVID-19 vaccine. Profiling relied on immunoSEQ multiplex PCR, and the TCRdb table lists in-frame clones only, not all of them. The data contain 90,000 to 130,000 clones, approximately 94% of them seen just once; the ten biggest clones take up 2.9%. The input for sequencing was peripheral blood, taken 28 days after the second AZD1222 dose. These receptors came from an adult who received the AZD1222 COVID-19 vaccine.

This clone was observed a few times. Other DNA sequences in the same sample also yield this CDR3. The chain uses TRBV27 and TRBJ1-2; D is unclear. CDR3 length: 13 amino acids. V was trimmed by 2 bases and J by 2 bases, leaving 6 bases between them. Germline CDR1 reads MNHEY; CDR2 reads SMNVEV (reference sequence). The CDR3 DNA reads as TGTGCCAGCAGTTTAACGGGGAACTATGGCTACACCTTC. It encodes CASSLTGNYGYTF.

The chain couples TRBV4-1 to TRBJ2-3; 10 bases align to TRBD2. The trim removed 1 base at V and 2 bases at J, leaving 6 bases unmatched. This CDR3 has 17 residues. Germline V lookup: CDR1 MGHRA, CDR2 YSYEKL. This chain's CDR3 is CASSQGTSGAVTDTQYF. CDR3 sequence (DNA): TGCGCCAGCAGCCAAGGAACTAGCGGGGCAGTCACAGATACGCAGTATTTT.

The chain couples TRBV5-4 to TRBJ2-4; D gene uncertain. V lost 4 bases and J lost 1, with 9 bases in between. The CDR3 consists of 14 residues. CDR1 is SGHNT and CDR2 is YYREEE in the germline V gene (reference sequence). The CDR3 nucleotides are TGTGCCAGCAGCCTAGATTTGGCCAAAAACATTCAGTACTTC. This translates into CASSLDLAKNIQYF.

The chain joins TRBV19 to TRBJ1-5; the D gene is possibly TRBD1 (6 bases). This CDR3 has 17 residues. Trimming cost V 3 bases and J 1 base, with 16 bases left between them. The germline V gene encodes CDR1 LNHDA and CDR2 SQIVND (reference sequence). The CDR3: CASSIRRGESSNQPQHF. As DNA, the CDR3 is TGTGCCAGTAGTATTCGCAGGGGTGAATCCAGCAATCAGCCCCAGCATTTT.

Concerning this clone: One end of the junction fails to match germline, which may point to a read error. This sequence joins TRBV9 and TRBJ2-3; TRBD2 matches 8 bases. The CDR3 totals 16 residues. CDR1 SGDLS and CDR2 YYNGEE come from the germline V gene. CDR3 region: CASTVLGGGTTDTQYF. CDR3 nucleotides: TGTGCCAGCACCGTACTGGGCGGGGGGACCACAGATACGCAGTATTTT.

CDR3 sequence: CASSLIVANTEAFF. As DNA, the CDR3 is TGCGCCAGCAGCTTGATCGTCGCGAACACTGAAGCTTTCTTT. V is TRBV5-1 and J is TRBJ1-1; D gene unclear. Germline assignment: CDR1 SGHRS and CDR2 YFSETQ. V lost 1 base, J lost 1 base, and 8 bases lay in between. The CDR3 extends over 14 amino acids.

The rearrangement joins TRBV9 to TRBJ2-7, with no clear D. V lost 1 base, J lost 7 bases, and 9 bases lay in between. Germline CDR1 is SGDLS and CDR2 is YYNGEE. This CDR3 region has 12 residues. CDR3 DNA sequence: TGTGCCAGCAGCGTACTGGCCGGAGAGCAGTACTTC. Protein sequence: CASSVLAGEQYF.

The gene calls are TRBV6-5 and TRBJ1-5; TRBD1 is a possible D gene (5 bases). Germline V gene data show CDR1 as MNHEY and CDR2 as SVGAGI. V lost 2 bases and J 4 bases, leaving 6 bases between the germline ends. The CDR3 totals 13 residues. CDR3 bases: TGTGCCAGCAGTTACGACAGAAATCAGCCCCAGCATTTT. Translating it yields CASSYDRNQPQHF.

This chain joins TRBV18 and TRBJ2-7; D possibly corresponds to TRBD2 (5 bases). CDR3 size: 16 residues. From germline, CDR1 is KGHSH and CDR2 LQKENI. V lost 1 base and J lost 4, with 17 bases in between. CDR3: CASSPLPVARAYEQYF. In DNA form, the CDR3 reads TGTGCCAGCTCACCACTTCCGGTTGCGAGGGCGTACGAGCAGTACTTC.

The chain carries TRBV2 and TRBJ2-7; TRBD1 might be the D (5 bases). In germline, CDR1 is SNHLY, CDR2 FYNNEI. The CDR3 is made up of 12 amino acids. V lost 7 bases, J lost 6 bases, and 13 bases lay in between. The CDR3: CASTVRGTEQYF. The CDR3 region has the DNA TGTGCCAGCACGGTTAGGGGTACCGAGCAGTACTTC.

This clone appeared a single time. The chain recombines TRBV5-1 with TRBJ2-7; perhaps TRBD2 as D (5 bases). In germline, CDR1 is SGHRS, CDR2 YFSETQ. There are 13 residues in the CDR3. V lost 4 bases and J lost 5, with 13 bases in between. CDR3 sequence reads: CASSPGPGDEQYF. DNA of the CDR3: TGCGCCAGCAGCCCGGGTCCCGGGGACGAGCAGTACTTC.

The J gene is TRBJ1-5, the V gene TRBV19; TRBD1 might be the D (5 bases). This CDR3 comprises 15 residues. Trimming stripped 3 bases from V and 2 bases from J, with 11 bases between. Germline V gene data show CDR1 as LNHDA and CDR2 as SQIVND (reference sequence). The CDR3 DNA reads TGTGCCAGTAGTATCGAGCAGGGAGGCAATCAGCCCCAGCATTTT. It specifies CASSIEQGGNQPQHF.

The gene calls are TRBV5-1 and TRBJ1-1; perhaps TRBD1 as D (6 bases). Trimming stripped 5 bases from V and 1 base from J, with 12 bases between. Germline CDR1 reads SGHRS; CDR2 reads YFSETQ. The CDR3 covers 14 residues. CDR3 residues: CASRSGATNTEAFF. CDR3 nucleotides: TGCGCCAGCAGATCAGGGGCGACGAACACTGAAGCTTTCTTT.

V gene TRBV7-6 combines with J gene TRBJ1-5; 8 bases match TRBD1. The germline V gene has CDR1 SGHVS and CDR2 FNYEAQ. CDR3 size: 17 residues. V shed 5 bases and J 2 bases; nucleotides not matched to a gene: 11. CDR3 DNA: TGTGCCAGCAGCCAAGCGCAGGGGGCAGAGGGCAATCAGCCCCAGCATTTT. Its translation is CASSQAQGAEGNQPQHF. Full variable domain (remainder filled in from reference TRBV7-6 and TRBJ1-5): GAGVSQSPRYKVTKRGQDVALRCDPISGHVSLYWYRQALGQGPEFLTYFNYEAQQDKSGLPNDRFSAERPEGSISTLTIQRTEQRDSAMYRCASSQAQGAEGNQPQHFGDGTRLSIL.

V usage is TRBV6-5 and J usage is TRBJ1-2; D is unresolved. The CDR3 is 12 residues long. Germline V CDR1 and CDR2: MNHEY, SVGAGI. Trimming left V 1 base short and J 6 bases short, with 6 bases between. The CDR3 DNA follows: TGTGCCAGCAGTTACTGGGGAGATGGCTACACCTTC. Protein: CASSYWGDGYTF.

This chain joins TRBV29-1 and TRBJ1-2; D might be TRBD1 (5 bases). CDR3 length: 14 amino acids. Germline lookup yields CDR1 SQVTM and CDR2 ANQGSEA. Trimming removed 2 bases from V and 2 bases from J, with 12 bases in between. The CDR3 DNA reads TGCAGCGTTGAAAGTAGGGACCACAACTATGGCTACACCTTC. Translating gives CSVESRDHNYGYTF. The full variable domain, completed using reference TRBV29-1 and TRBJ1-2, is SAVISQKPSRDICQRGTSLTIQCQVDSQVTMMFWYRQQPGQSLTLIATANQGSEATYESGFVIDKFPISRPNLTFSTLTVSNMSPEDSSIYLCSVESRDHNYGYTFGSGTRLTVV.

The chain has TRBV6-5 and TRBJ2-7; D possibly uses TRBD1 or TRBD2 (5 bases each). The CDR3 covers 15 residues. Per the germline V gene, CDR1 is MNHEY and CDR2 is SVGAGI. Trimming took off 0 bases at V and 4 bases at J, with 13 bases between the two ends. The CDR3 DNA is TGTGCCAGCAGTTACTCTGACAGAGGGGATTACGAGCAGTACTTC. Amino acids: CASSYSDRGDYEQYF.